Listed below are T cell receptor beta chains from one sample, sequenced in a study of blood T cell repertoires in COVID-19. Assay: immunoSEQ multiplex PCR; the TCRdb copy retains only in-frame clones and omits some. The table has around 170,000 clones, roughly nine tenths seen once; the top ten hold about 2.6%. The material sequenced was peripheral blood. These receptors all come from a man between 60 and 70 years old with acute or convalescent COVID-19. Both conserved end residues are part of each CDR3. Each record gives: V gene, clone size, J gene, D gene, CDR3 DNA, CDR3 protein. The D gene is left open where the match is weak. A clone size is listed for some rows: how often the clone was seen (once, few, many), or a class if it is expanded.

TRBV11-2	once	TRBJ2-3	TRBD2	TGTGCCAGCAGCTTAGAACTAGCGGGGGCTCCAGATACGCAGTATTTT	CASSLELAGAPDTQYF
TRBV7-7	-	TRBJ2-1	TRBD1	TGTGCTAGCAGCCCTGGGACAGGGAGGCACAATGAGCAGTTCTTC	CASSPGTGRHNEQFF
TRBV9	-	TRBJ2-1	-	TGTGCCAGCAGCTCCCCAGTACAAAATGAGCAGTTCTTC	CASSSPVQNEQFF
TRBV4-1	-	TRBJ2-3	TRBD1	TGCGCCAGCAGCCAAGAGGGACAGGGAACAGATACGCAGTATTTT	CASSQEGQGTDTQYF
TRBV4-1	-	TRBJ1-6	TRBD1	TGCGCCAGCAGCCCCCGAGACAGGGATAATTCACCCCTCCACTTT	CASSPRDRDNSPLHF
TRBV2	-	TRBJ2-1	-	TGTGCCAGCAGTGAACTGGGAAGGGGCCAGAGCTCCTACAATGAGCAGTTCTTC	CASSELGRGQSSYNEQFF
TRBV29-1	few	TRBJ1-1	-	TGCAGCGTTACAGTCATGAACACTGAAGCTTTCTTT	CSVTVMNTEAFF
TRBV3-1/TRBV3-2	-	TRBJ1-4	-	TGTGCCAGCAGCCAACGAGGGGGAAAACTGTTTTTT	CASSQRGGKLFF
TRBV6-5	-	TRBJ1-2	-	TGTGCCAGCACCTGGGGGGGCGGGGCGTCACGAAGCTACACCTTC	CASTWGGGASRSYTF
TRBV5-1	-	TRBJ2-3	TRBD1	TGCGCCAGCAGCCCTCGGGACAGGGTGACGGATACGCAGTATTTT	CASSPRDRVTDTQYF
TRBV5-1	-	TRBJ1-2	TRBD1	TGCGCCAGCAGCGACAGGGCTAACTATGGCTACACCTTC	CASSDRANYGYTF
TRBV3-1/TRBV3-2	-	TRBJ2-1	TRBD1	TGTGCCAGCACCCTGAGGGGGCCAAATGAGCAGTTCTTC	CASTLRGPNEQFF
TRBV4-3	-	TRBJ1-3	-	TGCGCCAGCAGCCAGGGACTCGGGGACGTTGGGAACACCATATATTTT	CASSQGLGDVGNTIYF
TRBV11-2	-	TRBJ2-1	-	TGTGCCAGCAGCGGAGCAGGGGACGAGCAGTTCTTC	CASSGAGDEQFF
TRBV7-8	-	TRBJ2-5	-	TGTGCCAGCAGCTGGGGGGAAGAGACCCAGTACTTC	CASSWGEETQYF
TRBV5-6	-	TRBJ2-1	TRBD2	TGTGCCAGCAGCCCAGCCGGGGGGTCTTACAATGAGCAGTTCTTC	CASSPAGGSYNEQFF
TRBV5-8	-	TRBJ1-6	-	TGTGCCAGCAGCTTTCCGGGGGAATATTCACCCCTCCACTTT	CASSFPGEYSPLHF
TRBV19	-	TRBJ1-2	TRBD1	TGTGCCAGTAGTTCCTCCAGGGGGCCAATACGAAACTATGGCTACACCTTC	CASSSSRGPIRNYGYTF
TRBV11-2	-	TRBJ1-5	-	TGTGCCAGCAGCCTCCAGGGGAGATCTGGCAATCAGCCCCAGCATTTT	CASSLQGRSGNQPQHF
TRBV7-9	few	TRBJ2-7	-	TGTGCCAGCAGCTTTTCAGGGGCTGACGAGCAGTACTTC	CASSFSGADEQYF
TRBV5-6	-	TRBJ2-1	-	TGTGCCAGCAGCAGGACAGCCAACAATGAGCAGTTCTTC	CASSRTANNEQFF
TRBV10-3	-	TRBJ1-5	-	TGTGCCATCAGCCTGACAGGTGATCAGCCCCAGCATTTT	CAISLTGDQPQHF
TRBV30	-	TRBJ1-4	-	TGTGCCTGGAGAGAGACTAATGAAAAACTGTTTTTT	CAWRETNEKLFF
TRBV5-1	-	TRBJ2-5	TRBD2	TGCGCCAGCAGCGCCGGGACTAATAAAGAGACCCAGTACTTC	CASSAGTNKETQYF
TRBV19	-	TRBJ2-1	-	TGTGCCAGTAACATTCAAAAGGGGTTTGAGCAGTTCTTC	CASNIQKGFEQFF
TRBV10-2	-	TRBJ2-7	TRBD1	TGCGCCAGCAGTGAGCCTAGACAGGGAACCTACGAGCAGTACTTC	CASSEPRQGTYEQYF
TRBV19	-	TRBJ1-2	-	TGTGCCAGTAGTATATCTGAGGCCCCTGTATATGGCTACACCTTC	CASSISEAPVYGYTF
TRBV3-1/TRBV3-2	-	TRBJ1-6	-	TGTGCCAGCAGCCCCAAGGGGCAGGTTTATTCACCCCTCCACTTT	CASSPKGQVYSPLHF
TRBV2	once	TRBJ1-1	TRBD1	TGTGCCAGCCGGAAGGCAGGGGGCATGAACACTGAAGCTTTCTTT	CASRKAGGMNTEAFF
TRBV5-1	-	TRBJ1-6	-	TGCGCCAGCAGCTTGGGGGGTGGACAATTCTATAATTCACCCCTCCACTTT	CASSLGGGQFYNSPLHF
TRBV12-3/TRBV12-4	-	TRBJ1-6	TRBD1	TGTGCCAGCAGTTTAGAGACAGGGTTACCCCTCCACTTT	CASSLETGLPLHF